The clone carrying this T cell receptor (beta chain) was detected ten times or more. The time point denotes: newly diagnosed GD, antithyroid drugs for less than 3 months. TCR sequences were obtained from RNA taken from PBMCs. Xi'an, China, was home to the endocrinology department that provided patients. A blood draw put roughly 10 milliliters of peripheral blood into EDTA tubes. TCR beta libraries were built with iRepertoire HTBI primers and Arm-PCR of CDR3 regions. Each CDR3 protein is one row after TCRdb ran MiXCR on the multiplex PCR reads. The data show about 500,000 distinct CDR3 sequences, 12% seen once. This record comes from a study of regulatory T cells in long-lasting Graves disease. Unmatched junction bases numbered 9, after V lost 0 bases and J lost 7 bases. The CDR3 is 16 residues long. CDR1 ENHRY and CDR2 SYGVKD come from the germline V gene. These data also formed part of another study, on T cells in Graves' hyperthyroidism and ophthalmopathy. This second study notes: The study left out patients who had uncontrolled infection, other autoimmune disease, pregnancy or lactation.

The chain uses TRBV10-3 and TRBJ2-1; TRBD1 agrees at 7 bases. This sequence was found in a woman aged 25-40 years with Graves disease. The source material was peripheral blood mononuclear cells (PBMCs), sampled at new diagnosis, from a patient treated with antithyroid drugs. Written as DNA, the CDR3 is TGTGCCATCAGTGAGTCGACAGGGTTTGTTAAGAATGAGCAGTTCTTC. Translation gives CAISESTGFVKNEQFF.